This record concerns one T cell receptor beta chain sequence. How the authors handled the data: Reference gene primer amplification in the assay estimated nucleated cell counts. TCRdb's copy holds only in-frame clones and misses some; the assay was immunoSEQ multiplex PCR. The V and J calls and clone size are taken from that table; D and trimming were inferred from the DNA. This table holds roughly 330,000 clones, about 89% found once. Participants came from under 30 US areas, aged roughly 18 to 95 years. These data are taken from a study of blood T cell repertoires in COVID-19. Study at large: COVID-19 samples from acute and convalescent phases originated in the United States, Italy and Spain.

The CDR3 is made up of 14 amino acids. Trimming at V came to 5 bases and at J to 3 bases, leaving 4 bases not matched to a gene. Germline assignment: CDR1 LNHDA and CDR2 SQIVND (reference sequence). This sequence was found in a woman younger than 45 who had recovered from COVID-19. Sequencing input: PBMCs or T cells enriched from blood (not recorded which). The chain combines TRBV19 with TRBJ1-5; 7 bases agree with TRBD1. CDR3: CASSVTGDNQPQHF. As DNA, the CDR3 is TGTGCCAGTAGTGTTACAGGGGACAATCAGCCCCAGCATTTT.